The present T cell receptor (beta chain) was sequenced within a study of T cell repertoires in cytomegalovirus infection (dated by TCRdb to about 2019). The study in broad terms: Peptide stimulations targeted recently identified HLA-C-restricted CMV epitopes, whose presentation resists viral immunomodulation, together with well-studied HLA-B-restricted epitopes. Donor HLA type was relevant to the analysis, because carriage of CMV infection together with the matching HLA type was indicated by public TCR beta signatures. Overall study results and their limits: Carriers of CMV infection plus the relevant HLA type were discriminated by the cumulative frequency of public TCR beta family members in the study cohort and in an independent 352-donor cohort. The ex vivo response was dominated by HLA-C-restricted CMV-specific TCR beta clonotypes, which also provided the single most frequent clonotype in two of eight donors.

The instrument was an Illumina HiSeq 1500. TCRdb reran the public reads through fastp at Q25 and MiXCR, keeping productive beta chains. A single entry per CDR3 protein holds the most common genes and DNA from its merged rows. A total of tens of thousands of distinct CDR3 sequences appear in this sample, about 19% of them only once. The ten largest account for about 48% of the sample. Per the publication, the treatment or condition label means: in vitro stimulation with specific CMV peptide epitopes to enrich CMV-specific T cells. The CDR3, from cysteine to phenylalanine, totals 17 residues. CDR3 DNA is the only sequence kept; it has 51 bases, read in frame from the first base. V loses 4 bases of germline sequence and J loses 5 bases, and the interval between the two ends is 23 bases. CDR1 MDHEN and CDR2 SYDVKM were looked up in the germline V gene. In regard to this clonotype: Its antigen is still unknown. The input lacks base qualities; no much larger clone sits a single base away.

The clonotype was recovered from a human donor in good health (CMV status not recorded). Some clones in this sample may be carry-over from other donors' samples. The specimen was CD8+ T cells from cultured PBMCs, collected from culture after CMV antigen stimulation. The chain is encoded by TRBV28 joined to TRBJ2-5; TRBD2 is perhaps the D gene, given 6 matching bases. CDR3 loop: CASSSSRQSRGRETQYF. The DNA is TGTGCCAGCAGTTCCTCCCGACAGAGCCGGGGGAGGGAGACCCAGTACTTC.